The 14 T cell receptor beta chains below all came from one sample that was sequenced in a study of T cell repertoires in cytomegalovirus infection. TCRdb analysed the reads with MiXCR anew, one entry per CDR3 protein. The profile covers about 310,000 distinct CDR3 sequences, with 17% appearing a single time and approximately 12% taken by the ten largest. Sequenced input: PBMCs. The receptor set was obtained from a human donor in good health (CMV status not recorded). Some clones in this sample may be carry-over from other donors' samples.

The chain recombines TRBV5-6 with TRBJ2-1, with TRBD1 identical over 11 bases. The CDR3 consists of 16 residues. The V gene's germline CDR1 is SGHDT and CDR2 YYEEEE. J gave up 6 bases and V 2 bases, and 7 bases lay outside the gene matches. This CDR3 reads CASSLFRDRGFNEQFF. CDR3 sequence (DNA): TGTGCCAGCAGCTTATTCCGGGACAGGGGGTTCAATGAGCAGTTCTTC.

The chain recombines TRBV12-3 or TRBV12-4 with TRBJ1-3; D call uncertain. CDR3 length: 15 residues. V was pared by 2 bases and J by 2 bases, with 10 bases between. CDR3 sequence: CASSLMLRAGNTIYF. In nucleotides, the CDR3 is TGTGCCAGCAGTTTAATGCTTCGGGCTGGAAACACCATATATTTT.

This clonotype was seen a few times. V gene TRBV20-1 combines with J gene TRBJ2-3, with 7 bases that match TRBD2. Per germline, CDR1 DFQATT and CDR2 SNEGSKA (reference sequence). Trimming at V came to 7 bases and at J to 2 bases, leaving 9 bases not matched to a gene. The CDR3 is 14 amino acids. The CDR3 DNA is TGCAGTGGCAGCCCAGCGGGGATCACAGATACGCAGTATTTT. Translating gives CSGSPAGITDTQYF.

This clonotype has just a few counts. The chain combines TRBV7-9 with TRBJ2-7; unclear D gene. Trimming cost V 0 bases and J 2 bases, with 8 bases left between them. CDR3 length equals 14 residues. Looked up from germline, CDR1 is SEHNR and CDR2 is FQNEAQ (reference sequence). Written as DNA, the CDR3 is TGTGCCAGCAGCTTAGCCTACCGTGCCTACGAGCAGTACTTC. Its translation: CASSLAYRAYEQYF.

This sequence joins TRBV20-1 and TRBJ1-1; 8 bases match TRBD1. There are 15 residues in the CDR3. Unmatched junction bases numbered 9, after V lost 1 base and J lost 5 bases. Germline V gene sequence: CDR1 DFQATT, CDR2 SNEGSKA (reference sequence). This CDR3 is CSARGGRGPGTEAFF. Here the CDR3 DNA reads TGCAGTGCTAGAGGCGGCAGGGGGCCAGGAACTGAAGCTTTCTTT.

This clonotype was counted many times. The chain carries TRBV7-9 and TRBJ2-7; D assignment may be TRBD1 or TRBD2 (5 bases each). The CDR3 length is 17 residues. The V end lost 0 bases, the J end lost 1 base, and 16 bases lay between the germline ends. In germline, CDR1 is SEHNR, CDR2 FQNEAQ (reference sequence). The CDR3 region is CASSLAGSGTESYEQYF. In DNA, the CDR3 is TGTGCCAGCAGCTTAGCGGGATCCGGGACCGAATCCTACGAGCAGTACTTC.

This clonotype occurred many times. The V call is TRBV7-2, the J call TRBJ2-5, with 10 bases aligning to TRBD2. The CDR3 is made up of 19 amino acids. In germline, CDR1 is SGHTA, CDR2 FQGNSA. V was pared by 5 bases and J by 5 bases, with 20 bases of the junction left unmatched. CDR3 loop: CASSQPAQANSGGIETQYF. The CDR3 DNA sequence: TGTGCCAGCAGCCAACCTGCCCAGGCGAATAGCGGGGGGATCGAGACCCAGTACTTC.

The chain's CDR3 is CASSRDRALSYEQYF. CDR3 nucleotides: TGTGCCAGCAGTCGGGACAGGGCCTTATCCTACGAGCAGTACTTC. This chain joins TRBV28 and TRBJ2-7, with TRBD1 identical over 9 bases. CDR1 is MDHEN, CDR2 SYDVKM, per germline. The trim removed 5 bases at V and 1 base at J, leaving 6 bases unmatched. The CDR3 runs to 15 residues.

A few counts support this clonotype. The rearrangement joins TRBV10-3 to TRBJ1-2, with D uncertain. This CDR3 contains 15 residues. Germline V lookup: CDR1 ENHRY, CDR2 SYGVKD. Trimming shortened V by 6 bases and J by 2 bases, and 16 bases separated the two germline ends. For the CDR3, the DNA is TGTGCCATCAGCGGACGGGGTTCCGGGAACTATGGCTACACCTTC. This encodes CAISGRGSGNYGYTF.

This chain uses TRBV19 with TRBJ1-5; a possible D gene is TRBD1 (6 bases). The CDR3 has 16 amino acids. Germline V gene data show CDR1 as LNHDA and CDR2 as SQIVND (reference sequence). Trimming took off 3 bases at V and 0 bases at J, with 12 bases between the two ends. The CDR3 nucleotides are TGTGCCAGTAGTATGTCGTCAGGGGTTAGCAATCAGCCCCAGCATTTT. This gives the protein CASSMSSGVSNQPQHF.

The chain recombines TRBV6-1 with TRBJ2-7; 8 bases fit TRBD1. J was trimmed by 5 bases and V by 1 base; bases with no gene match: 7. The germline V gene encodes CDR1 MNHNS and CDR2 SASEGT. The CDR3 runs to 15 residues. CDR3 in DNA: TGTGCCAGCAGTGAAGTTGGTGACAGGGGCGACGAGCAGTACTTC. Translated, it gives CASSEVGDRGDEQYF.

This clonotype was recorded at least ten times. The chain combines TRBV5-4 with TRBJ1-2; 7 bases line up with TRBD1. The junction had 7 bases not matched to a gene; V was cut back by 2 bases and J by 6 bases. This CDR3 has 14 amino acids. Germline assignment: CDR1 SGHNT and CDR2 YYREEE (reference sequence). The CDR3: CASSLNRGANGYTF. For the CDR3, the DNA is TGTGCCAGCAGCTTAAACAGGGGAGCGAATGGCTACACCTTC. The full variable domain, in which reference TRBV5-4 and TRBJ1-2 provide the parts outside the CDR3, is ETGVTQSPTHLIKTRGQQVTLRCSSQSGHNTVSWYQQALGQGPQFIFQYYREEENGRGNFPPRFSGLQFPNYSSELNVNALELDDSALYLCASSLNRGANGYTFGSGTRLTVV.

This chain connects TRBV5-1 to TRBJ2-7; no clear D gene. Per the germline V gene, CDR1 is SGHRS and CDR2 is YFSETQ. V lost 2 bases to trimming and J lost 2 bases, with 11 bases between them. There are 14 residues in the CDR3. The CDR3 region is CASSLSEVTYEQYF. For the CDR3, the DNA is TGCGCCAGCAGCTTAAGCGAAGTTACCTACGAGCAGTACTTC.

The rearrangement joins TRBV28 to TRBJ1-6; D might be TRBD1 (6 bases). V was clipped by 3 bases and J by 9 bases, with 15 bases between them. The germline CDR1 and CDR2 sequences are MDHEN and SYDVKM. This CDR3 region has 15 residues. CDR3 sequence reads: CASSFPDRRGSPLHF. DNA for the CDR3: TGTGCCAGCAGTTTCCCCGACAGGAGGGGTTCACCCCTCCACTTT.